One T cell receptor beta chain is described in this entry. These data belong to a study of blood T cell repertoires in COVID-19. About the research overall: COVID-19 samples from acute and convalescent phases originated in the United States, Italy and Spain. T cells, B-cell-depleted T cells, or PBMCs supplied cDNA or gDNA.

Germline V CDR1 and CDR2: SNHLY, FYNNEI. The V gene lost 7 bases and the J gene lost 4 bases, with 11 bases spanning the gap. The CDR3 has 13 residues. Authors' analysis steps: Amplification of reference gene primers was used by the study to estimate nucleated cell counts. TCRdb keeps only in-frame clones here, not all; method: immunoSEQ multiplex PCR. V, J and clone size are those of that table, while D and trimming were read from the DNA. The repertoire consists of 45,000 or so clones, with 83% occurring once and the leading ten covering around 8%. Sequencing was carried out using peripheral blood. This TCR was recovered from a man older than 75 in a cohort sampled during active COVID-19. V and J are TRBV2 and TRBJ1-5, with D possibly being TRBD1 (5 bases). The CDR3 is CASTFTGNQPQHF. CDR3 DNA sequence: TGTGCCAGCACTTTCACAGGTAATCAGCCCCAGCATTTT.